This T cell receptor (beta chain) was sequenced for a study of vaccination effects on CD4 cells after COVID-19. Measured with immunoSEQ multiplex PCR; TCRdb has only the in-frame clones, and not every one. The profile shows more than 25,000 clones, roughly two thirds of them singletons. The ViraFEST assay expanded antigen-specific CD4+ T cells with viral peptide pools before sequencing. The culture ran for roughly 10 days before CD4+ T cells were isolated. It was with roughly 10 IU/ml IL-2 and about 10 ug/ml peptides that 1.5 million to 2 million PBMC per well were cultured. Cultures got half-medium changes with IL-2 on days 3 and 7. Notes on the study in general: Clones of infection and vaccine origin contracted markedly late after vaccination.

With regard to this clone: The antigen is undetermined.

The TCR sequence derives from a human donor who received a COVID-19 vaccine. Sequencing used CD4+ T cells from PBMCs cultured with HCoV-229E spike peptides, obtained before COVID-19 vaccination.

The CDR3 coding sequence is TGTGCCAGCAGTGAAGCTCCCCCTGGACAGGGAAACATTCAGTACTTC. Its protein is CASSEAPPGQGNIQYF. The chain couples TRBV6-1 to TRBJ2-4; 8 bases line up with TRBD1. The CDR3 extends over 16 amino acids. With 0 bases clipped from V and 6 bases from J, the junction kept 7 bases outside the gene matches. Germline V gene data show CDR1 as MNHNS and CDR2 as SASEGT.